This TCR beta chain was obtained from a study of T cells in Graves' hyperthyroidism and ophthalmopathy. Study conclusions and caveats: A model of 13 V-J pairs discriminated ophthalmopathy from stable hyperthyroidism. Most thyroid clonotypes expanded above 0.001 were also detected in blood. It was a median about 6 months before onset that the model predicted ophthalmopathy.

Clinical symptoms, serum thyroxine, TRAb, thyroid ultrasound and orbital computed tomography established diagnosis. A remark on this clonotype: Its antigen remains unknown.

V lost 5 bases and J 3 bases, leaving 11 bases between the germline ends. This CDR3 comprises 13 residues. Germline loops: CDR1 LNHDA, CDR2 SQIVND (reference sequence). Template material for amplifying TCR beta CDR3 regions consisted of RNA transcripts. An initial round of RT-PCR targeting the TCR CDR3 relied on the HTBI primer set. TCRdb re-derived calls from the multiplex PCR reads in MiXCR, one entry per CDR3 protein. The table shows roughly 750,000 distinct CDR3 sequences, with less than 20% occurring only once. The genes are TRBV19 and TRBJ2-7, with D unclear. The sample consisted of blood. This receptor was identified in a man aged 18 to 30 with Graves' hyperthyroidism. CDR3 region: CASSAQDGYEQYF. DNA for the CDR3: TGTGCCAGTAGTGCCCAGGACGGCTACGAGCAGTACTTC.